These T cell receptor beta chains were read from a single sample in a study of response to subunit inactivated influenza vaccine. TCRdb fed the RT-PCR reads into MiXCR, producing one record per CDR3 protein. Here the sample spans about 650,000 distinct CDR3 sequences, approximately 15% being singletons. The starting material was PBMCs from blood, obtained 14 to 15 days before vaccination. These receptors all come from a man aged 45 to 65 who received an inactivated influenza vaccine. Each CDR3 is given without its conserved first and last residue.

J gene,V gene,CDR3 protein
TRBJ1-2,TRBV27,ASSFTQGAGYT
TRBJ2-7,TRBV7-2,ASSLATSGGGVSYEQY
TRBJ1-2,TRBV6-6,ASSYNREVGYT
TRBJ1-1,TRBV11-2,ASSVRMGVEWMNTEAF
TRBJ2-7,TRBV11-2,ASSATGTGGAGEQY
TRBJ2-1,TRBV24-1,ATSGLAGGDEQF
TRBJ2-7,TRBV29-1,SVVGQAYERY
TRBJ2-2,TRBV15,ATSRGQRTGELF
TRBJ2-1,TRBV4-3,ASSQDLLARGVLNEQF
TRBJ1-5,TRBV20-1,SASSGGSTGNQPQH
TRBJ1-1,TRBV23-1,ASSHEPRWTGVPGNTEAF
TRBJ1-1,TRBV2,ASSDRTEAF
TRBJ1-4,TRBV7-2,ASSLGQARREKLF
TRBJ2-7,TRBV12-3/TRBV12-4,ASRPKWTDSLSEQY
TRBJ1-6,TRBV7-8,ASSFLSGGGYNSPLH
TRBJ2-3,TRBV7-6,ASSLLQMVDTQY
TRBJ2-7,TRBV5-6,ASSSQTGEQY
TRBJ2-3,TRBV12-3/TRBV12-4,ASRLASSTDTQY
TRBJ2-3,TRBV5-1,ASSFSQRGSTDTQY
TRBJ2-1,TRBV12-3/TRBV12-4,ASSSGLVGDNEQF
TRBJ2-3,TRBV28,ASNPTLVTDTQY